What follows are 17 T cell receptor beta chains derived from one specimen sequenced in a study of blood T cell repertoires in COVID-19. The method was immunoSEQ multiplex PCR; TCRdb's version includes in-frame clones alone and lacks a portion of them. The table lists 50,000 to 65,000 clones, 83% of them singletons. Input material: peripheral blood. These TCRs come from a human donor in a cohort sampled during active COVID-19.

The chain couples TRBV7-9 to TRBJ1-2, with 12 bases that match TRBD1. Per germline, CDR1 SEHNR and CDR2 FQNEAQ (reference sequence). The CDR3 spans 14 residues. Losses at the gene ends were 4 bases for V and 7 bases for J; bases not matched to a gene: 4. CDR3 residues: CASSSGQGAGGYTF. The CDR3 nucleotides read TGTGCCAGCAGCTCGGGACAGGGGGCCGGTGGCTACACCTTC.

The chain recombines TRBV28 with TRBJ2-1; 9 bases line up with TRBD2. CDR1 MDHEN and CDR2 SYDVKM come from the germline V gene. The ends lost 6 bases at V and 3 bases at J; junction bases unmatched: 9. This CDR3 contains 16 residues. The CDR3 reads CASSAPGTSFYNEQFF. CDR3 in DNA: TGTGCCAGCAGCGCCCCCGGGACTAGCTTCTACAATGAGCAGTTCTTC.

The chain employs TRBV7-9 and TRBJ2-5, with D perhaps matching TRBD2 (7 bases). CDR1 and CDR2 from the germline V gene are SEHNR and FQNEAQ (reference sequence). There are 15 residues in the CDR3. Deletions cut 5 bases from V and 5 bases from J, with 18 bases between. CDR3 amino acids: CASSPGSGGTETQYF. The DNA of the CDR3 is TGTGCCAGCAGCCCGGGATCGGGGGGCACGGAGACCCAGTACTTC.

There are a few counts of this clone. The CDR3 DNA reads TGCGCCAGCAGCCCGGGAGTGGGGCGAACGAACACCGGGGAGCTGTTTTTT. This gives the protein CASSPGVGRTNTGELFF. The J gene is TRBJ2-2, the V gene TRBV5-1; weak D call: TRBD2 (6 bases). The V gene lost 4 bases and the J gene lost 0 bases, with 16 bases spanning the gap. Germline CDR1 reads SGHRS; CDR2 reads YFSETQ. The length of the CDR3 is 17 residues.

This clone was observed a few times. The chain joins TRBV4-2 to TRBJ2-7; D gene unclear. Germline CDR1 reads LGHNA; CDR2 reads YNFKEQ. Trimming took 4 bases from V and 0 from J, leaving 10 bases between them. The CDR3 sequence is 14 residues long. CDR3 sequence reads: CASSLERSSYEQYF. CDR3 DNA: TGTGCCAGCAGCCTGGAGAGGAGCTCCTACGAGCAGTACTTC.

This chain uses TRBV15 with TRBJ2-5; possible D gene TRBD2, 7 bases. CDR1 and CDR2 from the germline V gene are LNHNV and YYDKDF (reference sequence). Trimming removed 4 bases from V and 4 bases from J, with 13 bases in between. CDR3 size: 14 residues. The CDR3 nucleotides are TGTGCCACCAGCACTAGGGGGGGGCCAGAGACCCAGTACTTC. Encoded protein: CATSTRGGPETQYF.

V usage is TRBV5-1 and J usage is TRBJ1-1, with 7 positions matching TRBD1. The CDR3 sequence is 15 residues long. J lost 0 bases, V lost 4 bases, and 6 bases had no gene match. Germline V gene lookup returns CDR1 SGHRS and CDR2 YFSETQ. CDR3 loop: CASSPWDRLNTEAFF. CDR3 coding DNA: TGCGCCAGCAGCCCATGGGACAGATTGAACACTGAAGCTTTCTTT.

This chain connects TRBV3-1 (or the pseudogene TRBV3-2) to TRBJ2-1, with a tentative D call TRBD2 (6 bases). Germline V gene lookup returns CDR1 LGHDT and CDR2 YNNKEL (reference sequence). Trimming removed 4 bases at V and 7 bases at J, with 14 bases between. The CDR3 is 14 residues long. DNA of the CDR3: TGTGCCAGCAGCCCCACCCGGGAGCGTAATGAGCAGTTCTTC. This sequence encodes CASSPTRERNEQFF.

The gene calls are TRBV11-2 and TRBJ2-3; unclear D gene. CDR3 length equals 14 residues. Per germline, CDR1 SGHAT and CDR2 FQNNGV. The germline V and J ends were trimmed by 1 base and 6 bases, with 11 bases remaining between them. The CDR3 sequence: CASSLALLLDTQYF. CDR3 coding DNA: TGTGCCAGCAGCTTAGCGCTACTCTTGGATACGCAGTATTTT.

This clone was observed a single time. The chain carries TRBV5-4 and TRBJ2-1, with TRBD2 matching 7 bases. Germline trimming cut 4 bases from V and 15 bases from J; bases unmatched to any gene: 13. Germline values: CDR1 SGHNT, CDR2 YYREEE (reference sequence). This CDR3 spans 13 amino acids. CDR3 protein: CASSLEKETSLFF. The CDR3 DNA is TGTGCCAGCAGCCTGGAAAAGGAGACTAGCCTGTTCTTC.

The V gene is TRBV3-1 (or the pseudogene TRBV3-2), the J gene TRBJ2-3; D perhaps matches TRBD2 (6 bases). V lost 3 bases to trimming and J lost 3 bases, with 13 bases between them. Germline V gene sequence: CDR1 LGHDT, CDR2 YNNKEL (reference sequence). The CDR3 covers 15 residues. The CDR3, as DNA: TGTGCCAGCAGCCAGTTCTGGGGAGGAACAGATACGCAGTATTTT. Protein product: CASSQFWGGTDTQYF.

J is TRBJ2-2 and V is TRBV4-1; 10 bases map to TRBD2. V trimming: 7 bases; J trimming: 1 base; junction bases outside the gene matches: 6. CDR3 length equals 16 residues. CDR1 is MGHRA, CDR2 YSYEKL, per germline. CDR3 protein: CASNHLAGGNTGELFF. The CDR3 DNA is TGCGCCAGCAACCACTTAGCGGGGGGGAACACCGGGGAGCTGTTTTTT.

The chain employs TRBV4-1 and TRBJ2-5; a possible D gene is TRBD1 (5 bases). The CDR3 covers 15 residues. The germline V and J ends were trimmed by 1 base and 5 bases, with 14 bases remaining between them. Per the germline V gene, CDR1 is MGHRA and CDR2 is YSYEKL. The CDR3 nucleotides read TGCGCCAGCAGCCAAGGGGGCCAAGTGCGGGAGACCCAGTACTTC. Protein product: CASSQGGQVRETQYF.

The chain combines TRBV9 with TRBJ1-2; TRBD1 agrees at 7 bases. Germline loops: CDR1 SGDLS, CDR2 YYNGEE. The CDR3 spans 15 residues. The V segment lost 1 base and the J segment 4 bases; nucleotides outside the gene matches: 7. The DNA of the CDR3 is TGTGCCAGCAGCGTAACCGACGACAGGGCCTATGGCTACACCTTC. Protein: CASSVTDDRAYGYTF.

The chain recombines TRBV10-3 with TRBJ1-2, with a weak D call TRBD1 (5 bases). This CDR3 has 13 amino acids. Per germline, CDR1 ENHRY and CDR2 SYGVKD. Trimming left V 3 bases short and J 2 bases short, with 7 bases between. CDR3 nucleotides: TGTGCCATCAGTGAAGCAGGGAACTATGGCTACACCTTC. Amino acids: CAISEAGNYGYTF.

The V gene is TRBV13, the J gene TRBJ2-3; D is uncertain. CDR1 and CDR2 from the germline V gene are PRHDT and FYEKMQ (reference sequence). The V end lost 8 bases, the J end lost 0 bases, and 6 bases lay between the germline ends. The length of the CDR3 is 12 residues. The CDR3 protein is CASSSSTDTQYF. The CDR3 region has the DNA TGTGCCAGCTCAAGCAGCACAGATACGCAGTATTTT.

The chain has TRBV19 and TRBJ2-5, with 7 positions matching TRBD2. CDR3 size: 14 residues. The ends lost 6 bases at V and 7 bases at J; junction bases unmatched: 11. Germline CDR1 and CDR2: LNHDA and SQIVND (reference sequence). CDR3 region: CASRSPGGLGTQYF. The DNA for the CDR3 is TGTGCCAGTAGGTCCCCGGGGGGATTAGGGACCCAGTACTTC.